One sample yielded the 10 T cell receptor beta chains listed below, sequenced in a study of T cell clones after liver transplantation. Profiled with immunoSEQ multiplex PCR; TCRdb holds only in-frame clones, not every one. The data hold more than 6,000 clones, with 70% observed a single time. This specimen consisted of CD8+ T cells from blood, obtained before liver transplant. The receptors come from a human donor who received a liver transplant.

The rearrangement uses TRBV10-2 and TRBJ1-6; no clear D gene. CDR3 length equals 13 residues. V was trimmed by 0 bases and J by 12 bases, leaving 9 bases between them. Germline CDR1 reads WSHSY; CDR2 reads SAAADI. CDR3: CASSESAGRPLHF. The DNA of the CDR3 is TGCGCCAGCAGTGAGTCGGCGGGTAGACCCCTCCACTTT.

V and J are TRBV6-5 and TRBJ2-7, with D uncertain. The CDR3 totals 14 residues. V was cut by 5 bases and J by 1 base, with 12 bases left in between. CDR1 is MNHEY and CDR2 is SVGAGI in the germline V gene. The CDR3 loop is CASSELEGSYEQYF. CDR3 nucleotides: TGTGCCAGCAGTGAATTAGAAGGGTCCTACGAGCAGTACTTC.

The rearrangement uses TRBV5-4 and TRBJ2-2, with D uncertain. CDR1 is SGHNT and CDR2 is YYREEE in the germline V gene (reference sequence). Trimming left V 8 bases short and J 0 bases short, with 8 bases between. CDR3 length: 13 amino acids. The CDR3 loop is CASSEANTGELFF. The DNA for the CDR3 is TGTGCCAGTTCGGAAGCGAACACCGGGGAGCTGTTTTTT.

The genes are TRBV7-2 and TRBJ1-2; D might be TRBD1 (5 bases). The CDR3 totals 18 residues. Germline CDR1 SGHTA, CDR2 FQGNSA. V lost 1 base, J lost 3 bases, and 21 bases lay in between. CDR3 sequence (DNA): TGTGCCAGCAGCTTAGGGGCAATTAAGGGTTTCAGGGACTATGGCTACACCTTC. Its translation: CASSLGAIKGFRDYGYTF.

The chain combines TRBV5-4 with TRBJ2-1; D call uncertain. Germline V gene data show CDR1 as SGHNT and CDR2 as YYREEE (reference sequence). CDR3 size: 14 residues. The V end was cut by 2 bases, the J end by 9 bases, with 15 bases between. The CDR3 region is CASSFNQERGEQFF. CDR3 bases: TGTGCCAGCAGCTTCAACCAAGAGAGAGGTGAGCAGTTCTTC.

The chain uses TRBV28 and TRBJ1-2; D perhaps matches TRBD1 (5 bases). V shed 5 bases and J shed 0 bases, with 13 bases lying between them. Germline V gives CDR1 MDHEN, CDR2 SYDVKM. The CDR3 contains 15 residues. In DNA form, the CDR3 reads TGTGCCAGCAGTGGGGGGGTTACCGCTAACTATGGCTACACCTTC. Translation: CASSGGVTANYGYTF.

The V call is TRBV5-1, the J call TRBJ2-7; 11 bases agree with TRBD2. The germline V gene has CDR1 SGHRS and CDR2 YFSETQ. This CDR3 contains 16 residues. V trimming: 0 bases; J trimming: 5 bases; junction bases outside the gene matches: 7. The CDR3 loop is CASSLVTSGRAHEQYV. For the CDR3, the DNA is TGCGCCAGCAGCTTGGTAACTAGCGGGAGAGCCCACGAGCAGTACGTC.

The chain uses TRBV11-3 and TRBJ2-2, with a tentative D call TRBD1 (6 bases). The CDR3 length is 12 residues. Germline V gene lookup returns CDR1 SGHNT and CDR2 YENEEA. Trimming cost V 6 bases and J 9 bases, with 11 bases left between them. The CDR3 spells CASSTGPWELFF. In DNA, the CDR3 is TGTGCCAGCAGTACAGGGCCCTGGGAGCTGTTTTTT.

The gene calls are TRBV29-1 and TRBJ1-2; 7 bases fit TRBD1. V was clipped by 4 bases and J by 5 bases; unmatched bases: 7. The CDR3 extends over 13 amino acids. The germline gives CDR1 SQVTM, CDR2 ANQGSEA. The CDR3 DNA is TGCAGCGTTGGAGGGGGCGATGGGTATGGCTACACCTTC. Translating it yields CSVGGGDGYGYTF.

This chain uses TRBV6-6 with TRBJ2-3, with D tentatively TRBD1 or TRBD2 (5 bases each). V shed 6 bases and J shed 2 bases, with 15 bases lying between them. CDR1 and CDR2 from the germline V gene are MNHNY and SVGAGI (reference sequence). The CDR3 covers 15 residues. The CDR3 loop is CASRSNPGTTDTQYF. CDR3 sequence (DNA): TGTGCCAGCAGAAGCAACCCGGGGACCACAGATACGCAGTATTTT.